The 2 T cell receptor beta chains listed next were all sequenced from one sample in a study of vaccination effects on CD4 cells after COVID-19. The antigens for these receptors are not known. Cultured cells yielded isolated CD4+ T cells after approximately nine days. BNT162b2 vaccine or mRNA-1273 vaccine was given to participants in two doses. Using immunoSEQ multiplex PCR, the repertoire was profiled, and TCRdb retains in-frame clones only, with some absent. The table lists about 40,000 clones, 55% to 80% of them singletons. The sample in question was CD4+ T cells from PBMCs cultured without peptide, obtained after COVID-19 vaccination. Receptors were obtained from a human donor who received a COVID-19 vaccine.

The chain joins TRBV5-6 to TRBJ1-5; a possible D gene is TRBD1 (6 bases). Trimming shortened V by 7 bases and J by 0 bases, and 17 bases separated the two germline ends. Looked up from germline, CDR1 is SGHDT and CDR2 is YYEEEE. This CDR3 spans 16 amino acids. The CDR3 loop reads CASARGGIFSNQPQHF. The CDR3 DNA sequence: TGTGCCAGCGCCAGGGGTGGGATTTTTAGCAATCAGCCCCAGCATTTT.

The chain employs TRBV4-1 and TRBJ1-3; a possible D gene is TRBD1 (5 bases). The CDR3 has 20 amino acids. CDR1 is MGHRA, CDR2 YSYEKL, per germline. V shed 1 base and J shed 0 bases, with 22 bases lying between them. The CDR3 bases are TGCGCCAGCAGCCAAGGGGGGACGAAGTATGATAGACGCTCTGGAAACACCATATATTTT. Translating gives CASSQGGTKYDRRSGNTIYF.